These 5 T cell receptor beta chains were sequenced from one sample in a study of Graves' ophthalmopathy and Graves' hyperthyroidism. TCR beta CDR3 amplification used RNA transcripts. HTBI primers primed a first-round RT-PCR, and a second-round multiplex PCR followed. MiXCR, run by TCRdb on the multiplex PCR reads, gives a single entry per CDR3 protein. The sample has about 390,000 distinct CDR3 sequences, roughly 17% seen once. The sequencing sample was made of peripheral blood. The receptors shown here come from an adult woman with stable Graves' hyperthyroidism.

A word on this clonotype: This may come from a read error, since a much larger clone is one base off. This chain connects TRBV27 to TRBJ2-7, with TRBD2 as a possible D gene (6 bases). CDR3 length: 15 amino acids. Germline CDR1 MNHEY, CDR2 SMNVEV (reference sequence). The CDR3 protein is CASSGGPRRGYERYF. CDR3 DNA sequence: TGTGCCAGCTCCGGGGGTCCGAGACGGGGCTACGAGCGGTACTTC.

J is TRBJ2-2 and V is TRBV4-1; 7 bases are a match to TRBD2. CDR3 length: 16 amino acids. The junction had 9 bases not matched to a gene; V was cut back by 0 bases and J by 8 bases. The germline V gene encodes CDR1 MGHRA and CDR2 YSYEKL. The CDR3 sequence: CASSQEATSRGGELFF. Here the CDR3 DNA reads TGCGCCAGCAGCCAAGAAGCGACTAGCCGAGGGGGGGAGCTGTTTTTT.

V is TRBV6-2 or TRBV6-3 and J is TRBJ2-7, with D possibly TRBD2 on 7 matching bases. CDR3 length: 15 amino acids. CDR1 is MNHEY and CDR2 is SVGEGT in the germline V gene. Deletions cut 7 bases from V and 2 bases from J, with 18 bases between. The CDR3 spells CASKSVGGQAYEQYF. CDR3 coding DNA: TGTGCCAGCAAGTCGGTCGGGGGGCAGGCCTACGAGCAGTACTTC.

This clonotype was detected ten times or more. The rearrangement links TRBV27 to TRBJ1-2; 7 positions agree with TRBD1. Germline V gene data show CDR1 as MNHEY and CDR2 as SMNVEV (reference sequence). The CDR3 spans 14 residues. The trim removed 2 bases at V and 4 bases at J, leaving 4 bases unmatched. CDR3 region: CASSLRDSSYGYTF. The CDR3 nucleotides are TGTGCCAGCAGTTTACGGGACAGCTCCTATGGCTACACCTTC.

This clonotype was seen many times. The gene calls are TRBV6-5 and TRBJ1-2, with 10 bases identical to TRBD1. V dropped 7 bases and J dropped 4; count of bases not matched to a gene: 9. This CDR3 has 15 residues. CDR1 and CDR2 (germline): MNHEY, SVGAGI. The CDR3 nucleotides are TGTGCCAGCACCCCGTTGGGACAGGGGATCTATGGCTACACCTTC. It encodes CASTPLGQGIYGYTF.